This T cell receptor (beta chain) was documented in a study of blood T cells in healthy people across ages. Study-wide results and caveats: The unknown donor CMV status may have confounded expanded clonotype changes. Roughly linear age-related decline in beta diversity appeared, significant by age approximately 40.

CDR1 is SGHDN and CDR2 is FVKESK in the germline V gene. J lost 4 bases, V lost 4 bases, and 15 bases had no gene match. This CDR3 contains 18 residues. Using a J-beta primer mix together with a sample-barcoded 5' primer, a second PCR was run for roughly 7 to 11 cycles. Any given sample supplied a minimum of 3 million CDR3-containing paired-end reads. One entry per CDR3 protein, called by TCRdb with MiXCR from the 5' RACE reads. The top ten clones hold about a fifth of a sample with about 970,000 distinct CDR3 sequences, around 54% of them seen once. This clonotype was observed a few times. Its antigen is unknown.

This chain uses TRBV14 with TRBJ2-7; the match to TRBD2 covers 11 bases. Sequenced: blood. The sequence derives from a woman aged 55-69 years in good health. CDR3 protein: CASSPDPHSGRGFYEQYF. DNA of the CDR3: TGTGCCAGCAGCCCTGATCCCCATAGCGGGAGGGGCTTTTACGAGCAGTACTTC.